The 4 T cell receptor beta chains below were found in one sample sequenced in a study of CD8 T cells in ankylosing spondylitis. Study-wide results and limits: Apparently characteristic of ankylosing spondylitis blood was a TCR beta motif (about eight highly homologous variants).

Their specific antigens are unknown. TCRdb reanalysed the 5' RACE reads using MiXCR and keeps one entry per CDR3 protein. The sample yields 700,000 to 1,000,000 distinct CDR3 sequences, about an eighth seen once. The sequenced sample was blood, either unsorted or a sorted T cell fraction (not recorded which). These TCRs come from a male donor with ankylosing spondylitis.

There are many counts of this clonotype. The rearrangement joins TRBV4-3 to TRBJ2-7, with D unresolved. Between the trimmed V and J ends, which lost 3 bases and 5 bases, there was a span of 17 bases. CDR1 is LGHNA and CDR2 is YSLEER in the germline V gene. CDR3 length equals 15 residues. CDR3: CASSQDTQGWDEQYF. The CDR3 bases are TGCGCCAGCAGCCAGGATACTCAAGGGTGGGACGAGCAGTACTTC.

This sequence joins TRBV6-1 and TRBJ1-2; TRBD1 agrees at 8 bases. The germline gives CDR1 MNHNS, CDR2 SASEGT. Unmatched junction bases numbered 11, after V lost 6 bases and J lost 8 bases. The length of the CDR3 is 14 residues. CDR3: CASSRDRITAGYTF. The CDR3 DNA follows: TGTGCCAGCAGCCGGGACAGGATCACGGCGGGCTACACCTTC.

The V call is TRBV4-3, the J call TRBJ1-1; D gene ambiguous. Looked up from germline, CDR1 is LGHNA and CDR2 is YSLEER. The CDR3 is 14 residues long. V lost 0 bases, J lost 6 bases, and 11 bases lay in between. CDR3 coding DNA: TGCGCCAGCAGCCAAGAGTGGAGGGCCGCTGAAGCTTTCTTT. Translated: CASSQEWRAAEAFF.

This clonotype turned up a few times. V is TRBV27 and J is TRBJ2-1, with D uncertain. Trimming removed 5 bases from V and 4 bases from J, with 27 bases in between. The length of the CDR3 is 19 residues. Germline CDR1 MNHEY, CDR2 SMNVEV (reference sequence). The chain's CDR3 is CASSDRDPGFFRVYNEQFF. CDR3 bases: TGTGCCAGCAGTGATCGAGACCCCGGCTTTTTCCGGGTTTACAATGAGCAGTTCTTC.